The sequence of this T cell receptor beta chain was determined in a study of radiotherapy plus CTLA-4 blockade in lung cancer. Study conclusions and caveats: Some TCR clones had been derived from tumors. These clones expanded in peripheral blood after radiotherapy plus ipilimumab.

For this clone: Its antigen remains unidentified.

Libraries were prepared by immunoSEQ multiplex PCR; TCRdb keeps only in-frame clonotypes and omits some of them. The sample holds 50,000 to 70,000 clones; just under 85% are singletons and the top ten take 6.1%. Sequenced here: peripheral blood, sampled from a patient treated with radiotherapy plus ipilimumab. This receptor was identified in a human donor with non-small cell lung cancer whose response to radiotherapy plus ipilimumab could not be evaluated.

CDR3 protein: CAWSVTLSNQPQHF. The CDR3 DNA reads as TGTGCCTGGAGTGTGACACTTAGCAATCAGCCCCAGCATTTT. The chain has TRBV30 and TRBJ1-5; the D is unclear. Germline values: CDR1 GTSNPN, CDR2 SVGIG (reference sequence). The V end lost 0 bases, the J end lost 0 bases, and 6 bases lay between the germline ends. The CDR3 consists of 14 residues.